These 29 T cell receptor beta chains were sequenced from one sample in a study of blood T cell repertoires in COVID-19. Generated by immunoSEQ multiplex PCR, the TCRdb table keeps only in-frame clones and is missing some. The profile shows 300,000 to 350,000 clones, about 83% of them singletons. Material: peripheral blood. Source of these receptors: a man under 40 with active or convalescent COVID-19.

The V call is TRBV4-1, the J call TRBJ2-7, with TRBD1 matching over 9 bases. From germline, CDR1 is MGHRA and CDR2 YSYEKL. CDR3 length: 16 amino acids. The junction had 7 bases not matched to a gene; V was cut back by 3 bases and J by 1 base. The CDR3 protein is CASSHPGQGISYEQYF. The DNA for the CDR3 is TGCGCCAGCAGCCACCCCGGACAGGGGATTTCCTACGAGCAGTACTTC.

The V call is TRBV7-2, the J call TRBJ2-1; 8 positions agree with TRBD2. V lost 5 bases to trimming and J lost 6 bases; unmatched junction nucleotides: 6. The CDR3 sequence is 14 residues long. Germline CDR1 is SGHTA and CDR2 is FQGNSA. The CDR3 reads CASSRGLASNEQFF. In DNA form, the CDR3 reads TGTGCCAGCAGCCGCGGACTAGCATCCAATGAGCAGTTCTTC.

CDR3: CASSISGLEGDYGYTF. In DNA form, the CDR3 reads TGTGCCAGTAGTATCTCGGGTTTAGAAGGGGACTATGGCTACACCTTC. This sequence joins TRBV19 and TRBJ1-2; D is perhaps TRBD1 (5 bases). This CDR3 is built from 16 residues. Germline values: CDR1 LNHDA, CDR2 SQIVND (reference sequence). V was cut by 3 bases and J by 3 bases, with 17 bases left in between.

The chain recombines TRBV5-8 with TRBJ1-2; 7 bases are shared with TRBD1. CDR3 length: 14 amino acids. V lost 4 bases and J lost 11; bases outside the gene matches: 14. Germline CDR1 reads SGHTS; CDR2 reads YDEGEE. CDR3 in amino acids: CASSLRGTARRYTF. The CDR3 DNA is TGTGCCAGCAGCCTACGAGGGACAGCCCGGCGTTACACCTTC.

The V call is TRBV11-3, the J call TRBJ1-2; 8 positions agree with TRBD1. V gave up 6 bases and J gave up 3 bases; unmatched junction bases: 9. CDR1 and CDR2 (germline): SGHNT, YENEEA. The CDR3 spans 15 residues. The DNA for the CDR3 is TGTGCCAGCAGTTTCGACAGGGGCGTCGACTATGGCTACACCTTC. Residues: CASSFDRGVDYGYTF. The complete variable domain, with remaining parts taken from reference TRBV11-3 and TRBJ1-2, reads EAGVVQSPRYKIIEKKQPVAFWCNPISGHNTLYWYLQNLGQGPELLIRYENEEAVDDSQLPKDRFSAERLKGVDSTLKIQPAELGDSAVYLCASSFDRGVDYGYTFGSGTRLTVV.

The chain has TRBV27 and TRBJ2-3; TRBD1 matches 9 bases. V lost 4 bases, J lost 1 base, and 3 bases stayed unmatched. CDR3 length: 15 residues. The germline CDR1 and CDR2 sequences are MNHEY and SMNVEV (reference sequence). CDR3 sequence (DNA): TGTGCCAGCAGTTGGGACAGGGAGGGCACAGATACGCAGTATTTT. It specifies CASSWDREGTDTQYF.

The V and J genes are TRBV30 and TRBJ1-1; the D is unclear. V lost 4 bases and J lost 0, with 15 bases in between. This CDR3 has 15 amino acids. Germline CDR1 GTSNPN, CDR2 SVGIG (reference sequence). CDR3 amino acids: CAWNRRISMNTEAFF. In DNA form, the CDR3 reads TGTGCCTGGAATAGGCGGATTTCTATGAACACTGAAGCTTTCTTT. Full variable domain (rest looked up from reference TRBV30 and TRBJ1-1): SQTIHQWPATLVQPVGSPLSLECTVEGTSNPNLYWYRQAAGRGLQLLFYSVGIGQISSEVPQNLSASRPQDRQFILSSKKLLLSDSGFYLCAWNRRISMNTEAFFGQGTRLTVV.

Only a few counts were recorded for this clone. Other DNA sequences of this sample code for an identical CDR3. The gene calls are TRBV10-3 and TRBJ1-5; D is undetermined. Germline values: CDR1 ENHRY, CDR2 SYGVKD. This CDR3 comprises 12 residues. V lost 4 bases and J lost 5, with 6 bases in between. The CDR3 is CAISAPDQPQHF. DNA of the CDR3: TGTGCCATCAGTGCACCGGATCAGCCCCAGCATTTT.

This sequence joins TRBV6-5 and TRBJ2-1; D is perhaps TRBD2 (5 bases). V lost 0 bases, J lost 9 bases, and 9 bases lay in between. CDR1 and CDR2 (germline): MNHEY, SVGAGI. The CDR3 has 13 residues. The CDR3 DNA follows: TGTGCCAGCAGTTACTCCCTAGCCACTGAGCAGTTCTTC. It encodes CASSYSLATEQFF.

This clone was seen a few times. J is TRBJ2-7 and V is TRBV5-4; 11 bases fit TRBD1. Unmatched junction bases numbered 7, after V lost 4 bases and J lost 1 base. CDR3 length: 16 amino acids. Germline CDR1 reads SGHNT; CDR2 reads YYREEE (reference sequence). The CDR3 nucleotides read TGTGCCAGCAGCCAGCCGGGACAGGGGGTTTCCTACGAGCAGTACTTC. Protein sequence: CASSQPGQGVSYEQYF.

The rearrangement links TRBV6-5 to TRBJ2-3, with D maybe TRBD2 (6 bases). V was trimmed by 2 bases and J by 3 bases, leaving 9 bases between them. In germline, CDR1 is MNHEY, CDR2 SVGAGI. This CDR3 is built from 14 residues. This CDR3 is CASSYASETDTQYF. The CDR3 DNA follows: TGTGCCAGCAGTTACGCTAGCGAGACAGATACGCAGTATTTT.

The CDR3 protein is CASSLLRAGNTIYF. CDR3 DNA: TGTGCCAGCAGCTTACTCAGGGCTGGAAACACCATATATTTT. The chain has TRBV11-2 and TRBJ1-3, with D perhaps matching TRBD1 (5 bases). CDR1 is SGHAT and CDR2 is FQNNGV in the germline V gene. Trimming left V 2 bases short and J 2 bases short, with 7 bases between. The CDR3 covers 14 residues.

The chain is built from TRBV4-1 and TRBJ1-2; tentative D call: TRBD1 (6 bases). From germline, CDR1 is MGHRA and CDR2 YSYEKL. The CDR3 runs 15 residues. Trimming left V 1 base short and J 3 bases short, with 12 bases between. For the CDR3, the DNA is TGCGCCAGCAGCCAAGCCTCGGGACAAGACTATGGCTACACCTTC. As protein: CASSQASGQDYGYTF.

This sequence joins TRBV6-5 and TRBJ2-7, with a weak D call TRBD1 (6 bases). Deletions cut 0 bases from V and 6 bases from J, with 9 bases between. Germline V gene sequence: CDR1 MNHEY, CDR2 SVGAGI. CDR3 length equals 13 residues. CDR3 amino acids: CASSYSNRVEQYF. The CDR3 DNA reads TGTGCCAGCAGTTACTCGAACAGGGTCGAGCAGTACTTC.

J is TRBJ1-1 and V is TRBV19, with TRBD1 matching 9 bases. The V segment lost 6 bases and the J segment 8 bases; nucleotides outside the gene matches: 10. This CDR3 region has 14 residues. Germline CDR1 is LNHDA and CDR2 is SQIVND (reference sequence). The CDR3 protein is CASSQDRGRSEAFF. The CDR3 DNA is TGTGCCAGTAGCCAAGACAGGGGGAGGTCCGAAGCTTTCTTT.

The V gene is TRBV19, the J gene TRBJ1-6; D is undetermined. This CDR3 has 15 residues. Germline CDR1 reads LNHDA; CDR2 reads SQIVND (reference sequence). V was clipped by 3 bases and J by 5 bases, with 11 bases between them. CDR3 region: CASSIREGHNSPLHF. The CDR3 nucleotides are TGTGCCAGTAGTATTCGGGAGGGTCATAATTCACCCCTCCACTTT.

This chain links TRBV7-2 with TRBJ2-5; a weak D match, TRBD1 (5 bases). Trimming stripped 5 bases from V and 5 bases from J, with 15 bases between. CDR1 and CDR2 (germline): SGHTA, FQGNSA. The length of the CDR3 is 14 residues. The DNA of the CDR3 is TGTGCCAGCAGCCAAATGGGGCACGTGGAGACCCAGTACTTC. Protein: CASSQMGHVETQYF.

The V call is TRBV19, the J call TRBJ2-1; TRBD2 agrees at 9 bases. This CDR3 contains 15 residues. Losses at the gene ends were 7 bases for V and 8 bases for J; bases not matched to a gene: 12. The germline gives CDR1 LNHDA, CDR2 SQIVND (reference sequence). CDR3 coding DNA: TGTGCCAGTACAGTGGGGGTAGCGGGAGTCGATGAGCAGTTCTTC. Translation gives CASTVGVAGVDEQFF.

The CDR3 nucleotides are TGCGCCAGCAGCCATCCTAGCGGGAGGTTGGCAGATACGCAGTATTTT. Amino acid sequence: CASSHPSGRLADTQYF. The rearrangement uses TRBV4-1 and TRBJ2-3; TRBD2 aligns across 11 bases. Looked up from germline, CDR1 is MGHRA and CDR2 is YSYEKL. The V segment lost 3 bases and the J segment 4 bases; nucleotides outside the gene matches: 6. The CDR3 runs 16 residues.

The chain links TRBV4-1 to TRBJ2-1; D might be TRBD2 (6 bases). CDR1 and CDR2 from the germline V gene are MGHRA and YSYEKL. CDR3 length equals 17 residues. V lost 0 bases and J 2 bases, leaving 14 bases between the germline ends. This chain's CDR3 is CASSQDRGLATYNEQFF. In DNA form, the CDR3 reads TGCGCCAGCAGCCAAGATCGGGGACTTGCAACCTACAATGAGCAGTTCTTC.

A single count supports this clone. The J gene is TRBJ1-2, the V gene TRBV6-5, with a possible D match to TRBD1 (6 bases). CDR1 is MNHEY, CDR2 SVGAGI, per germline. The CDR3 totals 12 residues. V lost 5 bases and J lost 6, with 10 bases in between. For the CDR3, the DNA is TGTGCCAGCAGTACAGGGTTTCATGGCTACACCTTC. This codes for CASSTGFHGYTF.

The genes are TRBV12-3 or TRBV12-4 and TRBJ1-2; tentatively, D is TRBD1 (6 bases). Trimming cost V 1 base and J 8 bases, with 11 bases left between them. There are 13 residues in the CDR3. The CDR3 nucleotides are TGTGCCAGCAGTTTAGGACAGGACGGGGGCTACACCTTC. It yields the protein CASSLGQDGGYTF.

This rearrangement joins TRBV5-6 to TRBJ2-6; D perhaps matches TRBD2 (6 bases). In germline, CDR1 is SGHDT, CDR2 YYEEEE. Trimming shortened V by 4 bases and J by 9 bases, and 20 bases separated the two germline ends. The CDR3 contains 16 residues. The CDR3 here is CASSPLVGGQGNVLTF. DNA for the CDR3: TGTGCCAGCAGCCCCTTGGTCGGAGGGCAGGGCAACGTCCTGACTTTC.

The CDR3 nucleotides are TGTGCCAGCAGCCAAGAGGAACGGGCAGGGATCGTAAAGACCCAGTACTTC. It specifies CASSQEERAGIVKTQYF. The chain links TRBV4-2 to TRBJ2-5, with TRBD1 as a possible D gene (5 bases). From germline, CDR1 is LGHNA and CDR2 YNFKEQ. The CDR3 totals 17 residues. V was pared by 0 bases and J by 6 bases, with 20 bases between.

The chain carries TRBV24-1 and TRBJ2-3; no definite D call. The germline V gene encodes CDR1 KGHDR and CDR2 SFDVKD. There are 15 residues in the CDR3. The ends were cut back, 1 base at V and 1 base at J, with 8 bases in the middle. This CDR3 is CATSDLRQGTDTQYF. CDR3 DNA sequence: TGTGCCACCAGTGATTTACGGCAGGGCACAGATACGCAGTATTTT.

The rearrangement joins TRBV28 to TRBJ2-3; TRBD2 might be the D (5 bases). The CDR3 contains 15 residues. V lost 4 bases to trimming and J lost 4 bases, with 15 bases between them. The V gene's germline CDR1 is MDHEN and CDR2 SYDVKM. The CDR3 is CASSSHRTLADTQYF. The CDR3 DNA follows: TGTGCCAGCAGTTCCCACCGGACTCTAGCAGATACGCAGTATTTT.

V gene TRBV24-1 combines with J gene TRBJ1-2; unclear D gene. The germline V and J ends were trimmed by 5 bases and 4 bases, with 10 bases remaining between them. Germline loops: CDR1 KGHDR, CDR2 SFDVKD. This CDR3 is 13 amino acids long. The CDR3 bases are TGTGCCACCAGTGGGGCAGGAATCTATGGCTACACCTTC. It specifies CATSGAGIYGYTF.

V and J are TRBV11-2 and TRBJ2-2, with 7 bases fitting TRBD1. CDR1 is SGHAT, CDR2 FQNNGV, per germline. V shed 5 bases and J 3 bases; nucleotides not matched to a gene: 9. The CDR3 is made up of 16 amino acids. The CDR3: CASSPFRDSDTGELFF. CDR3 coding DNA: TGTGCCAGCAGCCCCTTTAGGGACAGCGACACCGGGGAGCTGTTTTTT.

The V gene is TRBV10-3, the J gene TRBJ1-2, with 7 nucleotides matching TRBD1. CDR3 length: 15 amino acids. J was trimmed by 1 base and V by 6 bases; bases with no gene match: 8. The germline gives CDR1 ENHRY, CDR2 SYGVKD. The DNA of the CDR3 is TGTGCCATCAGGAGCCGGACAGGCCATAACTATGGCTACACCTTC. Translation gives CAIRSRTGHNYGYTF.